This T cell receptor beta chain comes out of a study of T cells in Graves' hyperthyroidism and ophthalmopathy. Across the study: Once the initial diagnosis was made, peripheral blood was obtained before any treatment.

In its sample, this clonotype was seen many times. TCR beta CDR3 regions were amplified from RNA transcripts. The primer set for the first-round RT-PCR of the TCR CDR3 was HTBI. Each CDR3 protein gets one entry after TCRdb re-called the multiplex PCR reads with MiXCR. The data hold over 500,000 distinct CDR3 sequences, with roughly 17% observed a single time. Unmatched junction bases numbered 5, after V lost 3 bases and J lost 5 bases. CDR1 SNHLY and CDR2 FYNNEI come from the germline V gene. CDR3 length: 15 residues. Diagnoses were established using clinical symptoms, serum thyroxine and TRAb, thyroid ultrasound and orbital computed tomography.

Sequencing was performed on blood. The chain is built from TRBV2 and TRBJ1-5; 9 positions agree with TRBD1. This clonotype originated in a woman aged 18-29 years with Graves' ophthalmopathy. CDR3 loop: CASSDSGQGYQPQHF. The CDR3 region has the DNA TGTGCCAGCAGTGACTCGGGACAGGGTTATCAGCCCCAGCATTTT.